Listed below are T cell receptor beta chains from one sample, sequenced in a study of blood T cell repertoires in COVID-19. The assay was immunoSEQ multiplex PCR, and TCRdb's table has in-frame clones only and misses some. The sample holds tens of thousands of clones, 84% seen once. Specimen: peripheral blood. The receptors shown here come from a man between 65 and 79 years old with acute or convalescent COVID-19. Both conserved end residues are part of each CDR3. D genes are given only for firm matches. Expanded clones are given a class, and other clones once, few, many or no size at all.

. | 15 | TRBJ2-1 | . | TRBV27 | CASRRDSDSYNEQFF | TGTGCCAGCAGGCGGGACTCTGACTCCTACAATGAGCAGTTCTTC
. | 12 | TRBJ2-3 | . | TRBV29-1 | CSSGGAEDTQYF | TGCAGCAGTGGAGGGGCGGAAGATACGCAGTATTTT
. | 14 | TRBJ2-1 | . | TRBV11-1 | CATKPSSSYNEQFF | TGTGCCACCAAACCTTCCAGCTCCTACAATGAGCAGTTCTTC
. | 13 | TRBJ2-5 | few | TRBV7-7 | CASSLARQETQYF | TGTGCTAGCAGCTTAGCGCGCCAAGAGACCCAGTACTTC
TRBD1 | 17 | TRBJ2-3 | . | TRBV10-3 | CAISETRQGTSTDTQYF | TGTGCCATCAGTGAGACAAGACAGGGGACTAGCACAGATACGCAGTATTTT
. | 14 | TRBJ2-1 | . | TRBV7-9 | CASSLGTTYNEQFF | TGTGCCAGCAGCTTAGGGACTACCTACAATGAGCAGTTCTTC
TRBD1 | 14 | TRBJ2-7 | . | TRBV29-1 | CSVEGEDRPYEQYF | TGCAGCGTTGAAGGCGAGGACAGGCCCTACGAGCAGTACTTC
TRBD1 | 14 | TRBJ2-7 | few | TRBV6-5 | CASSWTGSSYEQYF | TGTGCCAGCAGTTGGACAGGGAGCTCCTACGAGCAGTACTTC
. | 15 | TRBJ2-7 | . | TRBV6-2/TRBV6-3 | CASSYGGLSSYEQYF | TGTGCCAGCAGTTACGGCGGGCTAAGCTCCTACGAGCAGTACTTC
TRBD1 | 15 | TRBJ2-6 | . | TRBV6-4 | CASSSGGAGANVLTF | TGTGCCAGCAGCTCAGGGGGCGCTGGGGCCAACGTCCTGACTTTC
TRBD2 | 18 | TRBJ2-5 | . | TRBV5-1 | CASSLGLAGVRGQETQYF | TGCGCCAGCAGCCTGGGACTAGCGGGAGTAAGAGGACAAGAGACCCAGTACTTC
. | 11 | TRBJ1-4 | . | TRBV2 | CASSNWEKLFF | TGTGCCAGCAGCAACTGGGAAAAACTGTTTTTT
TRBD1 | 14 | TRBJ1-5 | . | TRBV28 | CASRTGPSNQPQHF | TGTGCCAGCAGGACAGGGCCTAGCAATCAGCCCCAGCATTTT
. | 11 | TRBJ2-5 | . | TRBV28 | CASLTEETQYF | TGTGCCAGTCTGACAGAAGAGACCCAGTACTTC
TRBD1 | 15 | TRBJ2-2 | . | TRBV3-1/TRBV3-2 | CASRVDRVRTGELFF | TGTGCCAGCAGAGTGGACAGGGTTCGCACCGGGGAGCTGTTTTTT
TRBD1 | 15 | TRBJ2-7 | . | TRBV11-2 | CASSLTTGSSYEQYF | TGTGCCAGCAGCTTAACGACAGGGTCTTCCTACGAGCAGTACTTC
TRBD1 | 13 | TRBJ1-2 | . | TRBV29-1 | CSVEGGTGSGYTF | TGCAGCGTTGAAGGGGGGACAGGGAGTGGCTACACCTTC
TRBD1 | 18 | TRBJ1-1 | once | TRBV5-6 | CASSLSFGFGTGDTEAFF | TGTGCCAGCAGCTTGAGCTTTGGGTTTGGGACAGGGGACACTGAAGCTTTCTTT
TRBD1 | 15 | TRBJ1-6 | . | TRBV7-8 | CASSAQHRGNSPLHF | TGTGCCAGCAGCGCCCAACACAGGGGTAATTCACCCCTCCACTTT
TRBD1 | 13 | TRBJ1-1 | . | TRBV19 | CASSIRGLTEAFF | TGTGCCAGTAGTATTAGGGGGCTGACTGAAGCTTTCTTT
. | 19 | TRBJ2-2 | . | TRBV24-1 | CATSGGHPSPRANTGELFF | TGTGCCACCAGTGGGGGACATCCAAGCCCCCGCGCGAACACCGGGGAGCTGTTTTTT
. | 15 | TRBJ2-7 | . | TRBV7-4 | CASSLAPGISYEQYF | TGTGCCAGCAGCTTGGCCCCGGGGATCTCCTACGAGCAGTACTTC
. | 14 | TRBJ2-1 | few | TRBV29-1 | CSVLGAESYNEQFF | TGCAGCGTTTTGGGAGCGGAGTCCTACAATGAGCAGTTCTTC
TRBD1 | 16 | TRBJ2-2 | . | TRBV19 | CASRAGTGPNTGELFF | TGTGCCAGTAGGGCAGGGACAGGCCCGAACACCGGGGAGCTGTTTTTT
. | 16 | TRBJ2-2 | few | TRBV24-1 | CATSANPVFSVGELFF | TGTGCCACCAGTGCAAACCCCGTCTTTTCGGTCGGGGAGCTGTTTTTT
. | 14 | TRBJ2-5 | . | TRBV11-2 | CASSHSGAVETQYF | TGTGCCAGCAGCCACTCAGGGGCAGTGGAGACCCAGTACTTC
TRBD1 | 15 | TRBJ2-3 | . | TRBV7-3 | CASSLSGQGGDTQYF | TGTGCCAGCAGCTTATCGGGACAGGGAGGAGATACGCAGTATTTT
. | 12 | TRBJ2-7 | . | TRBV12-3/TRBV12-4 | CASSQGGYEQYF | TGTGCCAGCAGTCAAGGGGGATACGAGCAGTACTTC